These 3 T cell receptor beta chains came from one sample sequenced in a study of graft-versus-host responses after intestinal transplantation. These TCRs are of unknown antigen specificity. Produced via immunoSEQ multiplex PCR; TCRdb's table is partial and in-frame only. The sample holds about 100,000 clones, about 90% seen once. This specimen consisted of unstimulated CD4+ T cells sorted from spleen or lymph node cells, obtained before transplant. These receptors were taken from a human donor who was the organ donor for an intestinal transplant.

The chain is built from TRBV2 and TRBJ2-5, with 11 bases aligning to TRBD1. The DNA end is a closer match to TRBJ2-7, so the J assignment may be wrong. The CDR3 is 13 residues long. Germline loops: CDR1 SNHLY, CDR2 FYNNEI. Here the CDR3 reads CASKGTGGNEQYF. The CDR3 coding sequence is TGTGCCAGCAAGGGGACAGGGGGAAACGAGCAGTACTTC.

The V call is TRBV21-1, the J call TRBJ1-3; the D call of TRBD1 is as the table states it, not checked on the DNA. TRBV21-1 is shown as a pseudogene. The CDR3 runs 17 residues. CDR3 nucleotides: TGTGCCAGCAGCAAGTTGGGACAGCCGCTGGGGGGAAACACCATATATTTT. It yields the protein CASSKLGQPLGGNTIYF.

The chain combines TRBV7-9 with TRBJ2-2; TRBD1 matches at 7 bases. Trimming took 5 bases from V and 2 from J; bases not matched to a gene: 5. Germline V gene lookup returns CDR1 SEHNR and CDR2 FQNEAQ (reference sequence). The CDR3 consists of 15 residues. The CDR3 spells CASSLWDSNTGELFF. The DNA for the CDR3 is TGTGCCAGCAGCCTCTGGGACAGCAACACCGGGGAGCTGTTTTTT.